The 27 T cell receptor beta chains listed next were all sequenced from one sample in a study of shared clonotypes between healthy human individuals. Profiling relied on immunoSEQ multiplex PCR, and the TCRdb table lists in-frame clones only, not all of them. The table lists 1,500,000 or so clones, about 98.5% of them singletons. The sequenced sample was naive CD4+ T cells sorted from blood. Described subset: CD45RA+ positively selected. The receptors were sampled from a man in his thirties or forties in good health.

The V gene is TRBV18, the J gene TRBJ2-2; 9 positions match TRBD2. V shed 0 bases, J shed 4 bases, and the junction held 9 bases outside the gene matches. CDR1 and CDR2 (germline): KGHSH, LQKENI. The CDR3 runs to 18 residues. As DNA, the CDR3 is TGTGCCAGCTCACCACCTTCCAGCGGGAGGTTTGGCACCGGGGAGCTGTTTTTT. It specifies CASSPPSSGRFGTGELFF.

This chain uses TRBV5-1 with TRBJ2-3; TRBD1 matches 7 bases. The V gene end was trimmed by 1 base and the J gene end by 3 bases; junction bases not matched to a gene: 5. This CDR3 has 15 residues. The germline gives CDR1 SGHRS, CDR2 YFSETQ. The CDR3 protein is CASSLRGQRTDTQYF. CDR3 coding DNA: TGCGCCAGCAGCTTGAGGGGGCAAAGAACAGATACGCAGTATTTT.

The V gene is TRBV28, the J gene TRBJ1-2, with a weak D call TRBD1 (5 bases). Trimming pared 10 bases from V and 8 bases from J, leaving 17 bases between. The CDR3 spans 12 residues. The germline gives CDR1 MDHEN, CDR2 SYDVKM. CDR3 sequence: CATRAGSWGYTF. Written as DNA, the CDR3 is TGTGCCACCAGGGCCGGCTCCTGGGGCTACACCTTC.

The chain has TRBV5-5 and TRBJ1-2; weak D call: TRBD1 (5 bases). V was trimmed by 4 bases and J by 7 bases, leaving 17 bases between them. This CDR3 is 14 amino acids long. In germline, CDR1 is SGHKS, CDR2 YYEKEE (reference sequence). As DNA, the CDR3 is TGTGCCAGCAGCCTAACGTCCAGGGATAGTGGCTACACCTTC. It specifies CASSLTSRDSGYTF.

V usage is TRBV7-9 and J usage is TRBJ1-1; D unclear. Trimming took 2 bases from V and 4 from J, leaving 5 bases between them. Germline CDR1 and CDR2: SEHNR and FQNEAQ (reference sequence). The CDR3 is 12 amino acids. CDR3 nucleotide sequence: TGTGCCAGCAGCTTAATAAGCACTGAAGCTTTCTTT. It is translated as CASSLISTEAFF. The variable domain in full, with the rest retrieved from reference TRBV7-9 and TRBJ1-1, is DTGVSQNPRHKITKRGQNVTFRCDPISEHNRLYWYRQTLGQGPEFLTYFQNEAQLEKSRLLSDRFSAERPKGSFSTLEIQRTEQGDSAMYLCASSLISTEAFFGQGTRLTVV.

In DNA, the CDR3 is TGTGCCAGCAGTAACCGGGGGCTATCGGGGCAGCCCCAGCATTTT. It encodes CASSNRGLSGQPQHF. The chain uses TRBV6-5 and TRBJ1-5; TRBD1 is a possible D gene (6 bases). The CDR3 loop spans 15 amino acids. Looked up from germline, CDR1 is MNHEY and CDR2 is SVGAGI. V lost 5 bases and J 7 bases, leaving 18 bases between the germline ends.

This clone was seen only once. This chain connects TRBV15 to TRBJ2-2; D perhaps matches TRBD1 (6 bases). CDR1 and CDR2 (germline): LNHNV, YYDKDF (reference sequence). The CDR3 length is 16 residues. V was cut by 1 base and J by 6 bases, with 15 bases left in between. CDR3 nucleotides: TGTGCCACCAGCAGAGTGGGGGCAGGGTGGGCCGGGGAGCTGTTTTTT. It encodes CATSRVGAGWAGELFF.

This chain joins TRBV10-1 and TRBJ2-7, with D perhaps matching TRBD2 (5 bases). The V gene lost 3 bases and the J gene lost 3 bases, with 15 bases spanning the gap. Per the germline V gene, CDR1 is WNHNN and CDR2 is SYGVQD (reference sequence). This CDR3 comprises 15 residues. DNA for the CDR3: TGCGCCAGCAGTGACCCGGCAGGCGGGTACTACGAGCAGTACTTC. This translates into CASSDPAGGYYEQYF.

This rearrangement joins TRBV19 to TRBJ2-1, with D tentatively TRBD1 (6 bases). In germline, CDR1 is LNHDA, CDR2 SQIVND (reference sequence). Trimming pared 4 bases from V and 10 bases from J, leaving 14 bases between. This CDR3 comprises 13 residues. CDR3 in amino acids: CASSTDRPVEQFF. As DNA, the CDR3 is TGTGCCAGTAGTACCGACAGGCCCGTAGAGCAGTTCTTC.

The chain links TRBV6-1 to TRBJ2-7, with D tentatively TRBD1 (5 bases). V was trimmed by 5 bases and J by 11 bases, leaving 16 bases between them. CDR3 size: 12 residues. Germline V gives CDR1 MNHNS, CDR2 SASEGT. CDR3 in DNA: TGTGCCAGCAGTATTCCACAACAGGTGGAGTACTTC. As protein: CASSIPQQVEYF.

This chain joins TRBV15 and TRBJ2-7, with 8 nucleotides matching TRBD1. CDR3 size: 17 residues. Germline CDR1 LNHNV, CDR2 YYDKDF (reference sequence). After removal of 3 bases from V and 0 bases from J, the junction contained 10 bases not matched to a gene. As DNA, the CDR3 is TGTGCCACCAGCAGGGATGGGACAGGCGGCGGCTCCTACGAGCAGTACTTC. The encoded protein is CATSRDGTGGGSYEQYF.

This rearrangement joins TRBV7-3 to TRBJ2-1; 9 positions match TRBD2. The CDR3 spans 17 residues. J lost 2 bases, V lost 1 base, and 6 bases had no gene match. Looked up from germline, CDR1 is SGHTA and CDR2 is FQGTGA. The CDR3 is CASSLRSLAGAYNEQFF. DNA for the CDR3: TGTGCCAGCAGCTTAAGGTCGTTAGCGGGAGCCTACAATGAGCAGTTCTTC. The variable domain in full, with the rest retrieved from reference TRBV7-3 and TRBJ2-1, is GAGVSQTPSNKVTEKGKYVELRCDPISGHTALYWYRQSLGQGPEFLIYFQGTGAADDSGLPNDRFFAVRPEGSVSTLKIQRTERGDSAVYLCASSLRSLAGAYNEQFFGPGTRLTVL.

V and J are TRBV10-2 and TRBJ2-3, with D perhaps matching TRBD1 (6 bases). CDR3 length: 12 amino acids. From germline, CDR1 is WSHSY and CDR2 SAAADI. Trimming cost V 7 bases and J 4 bases, with 9 bases left between them. CDR3 DNA sequence: TGCGCCAGCATGCAGGGGTCAGATACGCAGTATTTT. Translation gives CASMQGSDTQYF.

V usage is TRBV6-1 and J usage is TRBJ2-2; no reliable D call. Trimming removed 4 bases from V and 5 bases from J, with 11 bases in between. The CDR3 contains 14 residues. Germline V lookup: CDR1 MNHNS, CDR2 SASEGT. CDR3 residues: CASSAARRTGELFF. The DNA of the CDR3 is TGTGCCAGCAGTGCGGCCAGAAGGACCGGGGAGCTGTTTTTT.

This chain's CDR3 is CASSILVREGQPQHF. CDR3 DNA sequence: TGTGCCAGTAGTATTTTGGTCAGGGAGGGTCAGCCCCAGCATTTT. The chain couples TRBV19 to TRBJ1-5; maybe TRBD1 (5 bases). This CDR3 region has 15 residues. V shed 3 bases and J shed 6 bases, with 15 bases lying between them. The germline gives CDR1 LNHDA, CDR2 SQIVND (reference sequence).

This clone was detected once. The rearrangement links TRBV18 to TRBJ1-5, with 10 bases identical to TRBD1. There are 16 residues in the CDR3. The V gene end was trimmed by 2 bases and the J gene end by 4 bases; junction bases not matched to a gene: 5. Per germline, CDR1 KGHSH and CDR2 LQKENI. As DNA, the CDR3 is TGTGCCAGCTCACCAGTAGGGGACAGGGGAAATCAGCCCCAGCATTTT. Its protein product is CASSPVGDRGNQPQHF.

The CDR3 sequence: CASISWTGRTEAFF. Written as DNA, the CDR3 is TGTGCCAGCATTTCATGGACAGGGAGAACTGAAGCTTTCTTT. The rearrangement links TRBV6-5 to TRBJ1-1; TRBD1 aligns across 8 bases. The CDR3 extends over 14 amino acids. Losses at the gene ends were 7 bases for V and 5 bases for J; bases not matched to a gene: 9. The germline V gene has CDR1 MNHEY and CDR2 SVGAGI.

This clone was recorded once. The chain employs TRBV5-4 and TRBJ2-5; 8 bases are shared with TRBD1. Trimming took 4 bases from V and 1 from J; bases not matched to a gene: 6. There are 15 residues in the CDR3. CDR1 is SGHNT, CDR2 YYREEE, per germline (reference sequence). In DNA, the CDR3 is TGTGCCAGCAGCCCCCTACAGGGGGGCCAAGAGACCCAGTACTTC. It encodes CASSPLQGGQETQYF.

CDR3: CASSLRAGSDEQYF. CDR3 bases: TGCGCCAGCAGCTTGAGGGCAGGGAGTGACGAGCAGTACTTC. The chain recombines TRBV5-1 with TRBJ2-7; D tentatively reads TRBD1 or TRBD2 (5 bases each). This CDR3 contains 14 residues. Trimming took off 1 base at V and 5 bases at J, with 13 bases between the two ends. CDR1 is SGHRS and CDR2 is YFSETQ in the germline V gene.

Worth noting for this clone: This sample also contains other DNA sequences that code for the same CDR3. This rearrangement joins TRBV5-1 to TRBJ2-3; 11 bases are a match to TRBD2. The CDR3 loop spans 16 amino acids. With V trimmed by 0 bases and J by 3 bases, 3 bases remained unmatched. Germline assignment: CDR1 SGHRS and CDR2 YFSETQ. The CDR3 coding sequence is TGCGCCAGCAGCTTGGGTGGGACTAGCGGTACAGATACGCAGTATTTT. Translating gives CASSLGGTSGTDTQYF. Based on the CDR3 plus reference TRBV5-1 and TRBJ2-3, the full variable domain is KAGVTQTPRYLIKTRGQQVTLSCSPISGHRSVSWYQQTPGQGLQFLFEYFSETQRNKGNFPGRFSGRQFSNSRSEMNVSTLELGDSALYLCASSLGGTSGTDTQYFGPGTRLTVL.

The chain joins TRBV11-2 to TRBJ2-2, with D unresolved. Trimming removed 5 bases from V and 8 bases from J, with 6 bases in between. Germline V gene data show CDR1 as SGHAT and CDR2 as FQNNGV. This CDR3 comprises 11 residues. CDR3 nucleotides: TGTGCCAGCAGCCCAGTTGGGGAGCTGTTTTTT. As protein: CASSPVGELFF.

The chain uses TRBV5-1 and TRBJ2-1; 8 bases line up with TRBD1. The trim removed 0 bases at V and 10 bases at J, leaving 6 bases unmatched. Germline lookup yields CDR1 SGHRS and CDR2 YFSETQ. This CDR3 region has 14 residues. The CDR3 reads CASSLGTGNWEQFF. The CDR3 DNA reads as TGCGCCAGCAGCTTGGGGACAGGGAACTGGGAGCAGTTCTTC.

This chain connects TRBV4-1 to TRBJ2-7; 12 bases are a match to TRBD1. CDR3 size: 18 residues. Trimming removed 1 base from V and 4 bases from J; junction bases left unmatched: 11. Germline-derived CDR1 and CDR2 are MGHRA and YSYEKL. CDR3 bases: TGCGCCAGCAGCCAAGGGGACAGGGGGCGCGGGTCTGGGTACGAGCAGTACTTC. Translating gives CASSQGDRGRGSGYEQYF.

The CDR3 here is CASSAVGQGPLMNTEAFF. CDR3 coding DNA: TGTGCCAGCAGTGCCGTGGGACAGGGCCCCCTCATGAACACTGAAGCTTTCTTT. The chain joins TRBV28 to TRBJ1-1; TRBD1 agrees at 9 bases. The CDR3 is made up of 18 amino acids. Germline V gene data show CDR1 as MDHEN and CDR2 as SYDVKM. V lost 5 bases, J lost 0 bases, and 13 bases stayed unmatched. Full variable domain (remainder filled in from reference TRBV28 and TRBJ1-1): DVKVTQSSRYLVKRTGEKVFLECVQDMDHENMFWYRQDPGLGLRLIYFSYDVKMKEKGDIPEGYSVSREKKERFSLILESASTNQTSMYLCASSAVGQGPLMNTEAFFGQGTRLTVV.

V usage is TRBV19 and J usage is TRBJ2-4; maybe TRBD1 (5 bases). The CDR3 contains 14 residues. Germline V gene sequence: CDR1 LNHDA, CDR2 SQIVND (reference sequence). Deletions cut 7 bases from V and 7 bases from J, with 17 bases between. The CDR3 spells CASTPGRGRNIQYF. For the CDR3, the DNA is TGTGCCAGTACCCCAGGAAGGGGAAGGAACATTCAGTACTTC.

The chain is built from TRBV13 and TRBJ1-5, with D uncertain. The CDR3 is 13 residues long. Per germline, CDR1 PRHDT and CDR2 FYEKMQ (reference sequence). The V gene lost 1 base and the J gene lost 3 bases, with 4 bases spanning the gap. CDR3 nucleotides: TGTGCCAGCAGCTTAGCGTACAATCAGCCCCAGCATTTT. This encodes CASSLAYNQPQHF.

This chain uses TRBV6-6 with TRBJ1-5; D uncertain. The CDR3 is made up of 12 amino acids. Looked up from germline, CDR1 is MNHNY and CDR2 is SVGAGI (reference sequence). Trimming took 5 bases from V and 9 from J, leaving 11 bases between them. Here the CDR3 DNA reads TGTGCCAGCAGTGAGGGTCGGGTGCCCCAGCATTTT. This codes for CASSEGRVPQHF.